A single sample gave rise to the 19 T cell receptor beta chains below, sequenced in a study of CD8 T cells in ankylosing spondylitis. TCRdb analysed the 5' RACE reads with MiXCR anew, one entry per CDR3 protein. The table shows under 300,000 distinct CDR3 sequences, with about 10% occurring only once. The source material was blood, either unsorted or a sorted T cell fraction (not recorded which). These receptors were obtained from a male donor with ankylosing spondylitis or in good health (not recorded which).

This clonotype was observed at least ten times. V usage is TRBV20-1 and J usage is TRBJ2-1, with 8 bases lining up with TRBD2. Per germline, CDR1 DFQATT and CDR2 SNEGSKA (reference sequence). The V gene end was trimmed by 6 bases and the J gene end by 13 bases; junction bases not matched to a gene: 8. The CDR3 runs to 11 residues. CDR3: CSAQKRESQFF. CDR3 DNA: TGCAGTGCGCAGAAGCGGGAGTCTCAGTTCTTC.

The rearrangement joins TRBV5-6 to TRBJ2-1; 12 nucleotides agree with TRBD2. Germline V gene lookup returns CDR1 SGHDT and CDR2 YYEEEE. This CDR3 is built from 21 residues. After removal of 4 bases from V and 0 bases from J, the junction contained 17 bases not matched to a gene. The CDR3 sequence is CASSVLASGRALDSSYNEQFF. Here the CDR3 DNA reads TGTGCCAGCAGCGTTCTGGCTAGCGGGAGGGCCCTGGACAGCTCCTACAATGAGCAGTTCTTC.

This clonotype came up many times. The V gene is TRBV12-3 or TRBV12-4, the J gene TRBJ2-3; 11 bases fit TRBD2. The CDR3 length is 16 residues. Trimming cost V 5 bases and J 3 bases; bases outside gene matches: 7. CDR3 region: CASSQRLAGLTDTQYF. The CDR3 DNA is TGTGCCAGCAGTCAAAGACTAGCGGGACTGACAGATACGCAGTATTTT.

The chain is built from TRBV3-1 and TRBJ2-7; TRBD1 agrees at 7 bases. Trimming at V came to 5 bases and at J to 5 bases, leaving 12 bases not matched to a gene. The CDR3 totals 15 residues. Germline values: CDR1 LGHDT, CDR2 YNNKEL (reference sequence). CDR3 DNA: TGTGCCAGCAGCGCCCGACAGGGATGGGATCACGAGCAGTACTTC. It yields the protein CASSARQGWDHEQYF.

This clonotype was picked up many times. The chain joins TRBV20-1 to TRBJ2-5; TRBD2 matches 9 bases. Per germline, CDR1 DFQATT and CDR2 SNEGSKA (reference sequence). Trimming removed 0 bases from V and 2 bases from J; junction bases left unmatched: 7. CDR3 length: 16 amino acids. The CDR3 region has the DNA TGCAGTGCTAGAGACCCTAGCGGGGACAATCAAGAGACCCAGTACTTC. It translates to CSARDPSGDNQETQYF.

This clonotype was seen repeatedly, ten times or more. CDR3: CASRSSRGIDSPNTGELFF. The CDR3, as DNA: TGTGCCAGCAGATCCTCCAGGGGTATAGATTCTCCGAACACCGGGGAGCTGTTTTTT. This chain uses TRBV7-9 with TRBJ2-2; possibly TRBD1 for D (6 bases). Germline CDR1 reads SEHNR; CDR2 reads FQNEAQ (reference sequence). V lost 6 bases and J 0 bases, leaving 23 bases between the germline ends. The CDR3 consists of 19 residues.

This clonotype occurred many times. The CDR3 region is CASSFAGGTEAFF. The CDR3 nucleotides read TGCGCCAGCAGCTTCGCAGGGGGCACTGAAGCTTTCTTT. V usage is TRBV5-1 and J usage is TRBJ1-1; the match to TRBD1 covers 7 bases. CDR3 length: 13 amino acids. The J segment lost 4 bases and the V segment lost 2 bases, leaving 2 bases of the junction unmatched. Germline assignment: CDR1 SGHRS and CDR2 YFSETQ.

V usage is TRBV12-3 or TRBV12-4 and J usage is TRBJ2-3; 10 nucleotides agree with TRBD2. Trimming at V came to 6 bases and at J to 4 bases, leaving 13 bases not matched to a gene. CDR3 length: 17 residues. The CDR3, as DNA: TGTGCCAGCAGCCCCCCTTTAAGAGCGGGAGGGGCAGATACGCAGTATTTT. Its translation is CASSPPLRAGGADTQYF.

V and J are TRBV7-8 and TRBJ1-1; D may be TRBD1 (6 bases). The CDR3 covers 15 residues. Trimming pared 5 bases from V and 5 bases from J, leaving 18 bases between. From germline, CDR1 is SGHVS and CDR2 FQNEAQ. The CDR3 region has the DNA TGTGCCAGCAGCCCCTTTCGGACAGCCTTTACTGAAGCTTTCTTT. Its translation: CASSPFRTAFTEAFF.

In its sample, this clonotype was seen many times. The chain carries TRBV12-3 or TRBV12-4 and TRBJ2-1; 9 bases fit TRBD2. The CDR3 is 15 amino acids. V lost 2 bases to trimming and J lost 6 bases; unmatched junction nucleotides: 5. CDR3 sequence: CASSLIAGVPNEQFF. Written as DNA, the CDR3 is TGTGCCAGCAGTTTAATAGCGGGGGTACCCAATGAGCAGTTCTTC.

This chain connects TRBV10-3 to TRBJ2-1, with D possibly being TRBD1 (6 bases). The CDR3 runs 13 residues. Germline V gene sequence: CDR1 ENHRY, CDR2 SYGVKD. V was trimmed by 10 bases and J by 7 bases, leaving 17 bases between them. CDR3 loop: CATQLLQGNEQFF. The CDR3 DNA reads TGTGCCACCCAGTTGTTACAGGGAAATGAGCAGTTCTTC.

This clonotype was seen ten or more times. V gene TRBV29-1 combines with J gene TRBJ1-2; D not resolved. Trimming took 4 bases from V and 4 from J, leaving 19 bases between them. CDR3 size: 15 residues. Germline loops: CDR1 SQVTM, CDR2 ANQGSEA. This CDR3 reads CSVVDLSPTAYGYTF. CDR3 DNA sequence: TGCAGCGTTGTGGATTTATCCCCGACGGCCTATGGCTACACCTTC.

The chain carries TRBV20-1 and TRBJ2-3, with TRBD2 identical over 10 bases. The CDR3 extends over 16 amino acids. The V gene end was trimmed by 0 bases and the J gene end by 2 bases; junction bases not matched to a gene: 5. CDR1 is DFQATT, CDR2 SNEGSKA, per germline (reference sequence). CDR3 coding DNA: TGCAGTGCTAGAGATTATAGCGGGAGGAACACAGATACGCAGTATTTT. Translation: CSARDYSGRNTDTQYF.

This clonotype was observed many times. This sequence joins TRBV6-1 and TRBJ2-7; D is possibly TRBD2 (6 bases). This CDR3 region has 14 residues. Per germline, CDR1 MNHNS and CDR2 SASEGT. V lost 7 bases to trimming and J lost 2 bases, with 15 bases between them. Here the CDR3 DNA reads TGTGCCAGCACCCCCACCGGGGGAGCCTACGAGCAGTACTTC. It specifies CASTPTGGAYEQYF.

The chain uses TRBV7-2 and TRBJ2-7; D tentatively reads TRBD1 or TRBD2 (5 bases each). There are 17 residues in the CDR3. V was pared by 3 bases and J by 2 bases, with 20 bases between. CDR1 is SGHTA, CDR2 FQGNSA, per germline. The CDR3 loop is CASSFPVLGADTYEQYF. In DNA form, the CDR3 reads TGTGCCAGCAGCTTTCCGGTTCTCGGGGCAGACACCTACGAGCAGTACTTC.

This clonotype has at least ten counts. The gene calls are TRBV20-1 and TRBJ2-5, with TRBD2 matching over 8 bases. The CDR3 has 13 residues. J gave up 7 bases and V 4 bases, and 8 bases lay outside the gene matches. Looked up from germline, CDR1 is DFQATT and CDR2 is SNEGSKA (reference sequence). The CDR3 spells CSAMRGDLATQYF. In DNA form, the CDR3 reads TGCAGTGCTATGCGGGGGGACCTCGCGACCCAGTACTTC.

This clonotype was seen many times. The chain has TRBV28 and TRBJ2-7; D is ambiguous. Trimming removed 1 base at V and 3 bases at J, with 13 bases between. The length of the CDR3 is 15 residues. Germline V lookup: CDR1 MDHEN, CDR2 SYDVKM. CDR3 bases: TGTGCCAGCAGTTTATCCGGGCAAGCTTTCTACGAGCAGTACTTC. Encoded protein: CASSLSGQAFYEQYF.

This clonotype was seen ten or more times. The chain couples TRBV28 to TRBJ2-2; D gene uncertain. CDR1 is MDHEN, CDR2 SYDVKM, per germline. This CDR3 has 14 residues. The V end lost 3 bases, the J end lost 1 base, and 6 bases lay between the germline ends. CDR3 loop: CASSFWQNTGELFF. Here the CDR3 DNA reads TGTGCCAGCAGTTTCTGGCAGAACACCGGGGAGCTGTTTTTT.

The genes are TRBV9 and TRBJ2-5; 7 nucleotides align to TRBD1. V dropped 4 bases and J dropped 5; count of bases not matched to a gene: 17. The CDR3 is made up of 17 amino acids. Germline values: CDR1 SGDLS, CDR2 YYNGEE. DNA of the CDR3: TGTGCCAGCAGCTACCGACAGGGTCAGGCCGAGGGGGAGACCCAGTACTTC. Protein: CASSYRQGQAEGETQYF.